Listed below are T cell receptor beta chains from one sample, sequenced in a study of T cell responses to AZD1222 COVID-19 vaccine. Sequenced by immunoSEQ multiplex PCR; TCRdb stores in-frame clones only, minus some. This table has over 100,000 clones, 70% to 90% appearing once. The sequencing used peripheral blood, collected on day 0 of AZD1222 vaccination. These receptors were taken from an adult in good health. CDR3s include the opening cysteine and the closing phenylalanine or tryptophan. The D gene is left open where the match is weak. Not all rows give a size; the values are once, few, many and, for expanded clones, a class.

J	size	V	D	CDR3	DNA
TRBJ1-1	NA	TRBV10-3	TRBD1	CAISDRQGGNTEAFF	TGTGCCATCAGTGATCGACAGGGTGGGAACACTGAAGCTTTCTTT
TRBJ1-2	NA	TRBV24-1	NA	CATKAGHRLANYGYTF	TGTGCCACCAAGGCGGGACACCGTTTAGCTAACTATGGCTACACCTTC
TRBJ2-2	few	TRBV2	TRBD2	CASRGTSGATGELFF	TGTGCCAGCAGAGGGACTAGCGGGGCCACCGGGGAGCTGTTTTTT
TRBJ2-7	NA	TRBV5-5	TRBD2	CASSPQGGPITNEQYF	TGTGCCAGCAGCCCCCAGGGAGGGCCCATTACCAACGAGCAGTACTTC
TRBJ2-5	NA	TRBV11-2	NA	CASSLTLSREETQYF	TGTGCCAGCAGCTTAACCCTTTCACGGGAAGAGACCCAGTACTTC
TRBJ1-2	NA	TRBV7-2	NA	CASSFPGSQAGYTF	TGTGCCAGCAGCTTCCCCGGGTCCCAAGCGGGCTACACCTTC
TRBJ1-6	NA	TRBV9	NA	CASSVGPTGGSPLHF	TGTGCCAGCAGCGTCGGACCCACGGGGGGTTCACCCCTCCACTTT
TRBJ1-1	NA	TRBV5-6	TRBD1	CASSLQGQGIASPPFF	TGTGCCAGCAGCTTGCAAGGACAGGGAATCGCCAGCCCTCCTTTCTTT
TRBJ1-2	NA	TRBV28	NA	CASIPGQGSLGYTF	TGTGCCAGCATCCCAGGTCAGGGCTCCCTTGGCTACACCTTC
TRBJ1-4	once	TRBV7-2	NA	CASSRSTNEKLFF	TGTGCCAGCAGTAGGTCAACTAATGAAAAACTGTTTTTT
TRBJ1-2	few	TRBV6-4	TRBD1	CASSANTGGSYGYTF	TGTGCCAGCAGTGCCAACACAGGGGGCAGCTATGGCTACACCTTC
TRBJ1-1	few	TRBV5-6	NA	CASSLGGVLPNTEAFF	TGTGCCAGCAGCTTAGGGGGGGTACTTCCGAACACTGAAGCTTTCTTT
TRBJ1-1	NA	TRBV27	TRBD1	CASSLLGQKAFF	TGTGCCAGCAGTTTATTGGGACAGAAAGCTTTCTTT
TRBJ2-1	NA	TRBV7-3	NA	CASSLGLVPASSYNEQFF	TGTGCCAGCAGCTTAGGTTTAGTCCCCGCCAGCTCCTACAATGAGCAGTTCTTC
TRBJ1-2	NA	TRBV7-8	NA	CASSLSVRGARGYTF	TGTGCCAGCAGCTTATCGGTCCGGGGGGCGCGAGGCTACACCTTC
TRBJ2-7	NA	TRBV27	NA	CASSDQGGLRYEQYF	TGTGCCAGCAGTGATCAGGGGGGACTCAGATACGAGCAGTACTTC
TRBJ1-4	few	TRBV7-9	NA	CASSLTVGHNEKLFF	TGTGCCAGCAGCTTAACCGTCGGACATAATGAAAAACTGTTTTTT
TRBJ1-1	NA	TRBV25-1	NA	CASSPQVTDTEAFF	TGTGCCAGCAGTCCCCAAGTGACGGACACTGAAGCTTTCTTT
TRBJ2-7	NA	TRBV28	NA	CASRPTVPYEQYF	TGTGCCAGCAGGCCAACAGTACCCTACGAGCAGTACTTC
TRBJ1-2	NA	TRBV7-8	TRBD1	CASTPKFGTGYNYGYTF	TGTGCCAGCACCCCGAAGTTTGGGACAGGGTATAACTATGGCTACACCTTC
TRBJ2-2	NA	TRBV10-3	NA	CAIRTTANTGELFF	TGTGCCATCAGAACGACAGCTAACACCGGGGAGCTGTTTTTT
TRBJ2-1	NA	TRBV5-1	NA	CASSRGQSSYNEQFF	TGCGCCAGCAGCCGGGGACAATCCTCCTACAATGAGCAGTTCTTC
TRBJ2-1	NA	TRBV6-4	NA	CASSDSSQEQFF	TGTGCCAGCAGTGACTCAAGTCAGGAGCAGTTCTTC
TRBJ2-7	NA	TRBV11-2	NA	CASSLVYGGYEQYF	TGTGCCAGCAGCTTAGTGTACGGCGGGTACGAGCAGTACTTC
TRBJ1-1	NA	TRBV5-4	NA	CASSLAELLNTEAFF	TGTGCCAGCAGCTTGGCCGAGCTTCTGAACACTGAAGCTTTCTTT
TRBJ1-2	NA	TRBV28	TRBD1	CASSGGQGAYGYTF	TGTGCCAGCAGTGGGGGACAGGGGGCCTATGGCTACACCTTC
TRBJ2-7	NA	TRBV2	NA	CASSARRAEQYF	TGTGCCAGCAGTGCTCGGAGGGCTGAGCAGTACTTC
TRBJ2-3	NA	TRBV5-1	NA	CASSQSGVVPDTQYF	TGCGCCAGCAGCCAATCAGGGGTGGTCCCAGATACGCAGTATTTT
TRBJ2-7	once	TRBV19	TRBD1	CASKMGQGIANEQYF	TGTGCCAGTAAAATGGGACAGGGAATAGCGAACGAGCAGTACTTC
TRBJ2-1	NA	TRBV19	TRBD1	CASRTWDRYSEQFF	TGTGCCAGTAGGACTTGGGACAGGTACAGTGAGCAGTTCTTC
TRBJ1-6	NA	TRBV7-3	NA	CASSLTLGSNSPLHF	TGTGCCAGCAGCTTAACTCTGGGCTCTAATTCACCCCTCCACTTT
TRBJ1-3	NA	TRBV6-5	NA	CASSYTAGNTIYF	TGTGCCAGCAGTTATACAGCTGGAAACACCATATATTTT
TRBJ2-3	once	TRBV15	NA	CATSRDAGAGTQYF	TGTGCCACCAGCAGAGATGCGGGCGCGGGTACGCAGTATTTT